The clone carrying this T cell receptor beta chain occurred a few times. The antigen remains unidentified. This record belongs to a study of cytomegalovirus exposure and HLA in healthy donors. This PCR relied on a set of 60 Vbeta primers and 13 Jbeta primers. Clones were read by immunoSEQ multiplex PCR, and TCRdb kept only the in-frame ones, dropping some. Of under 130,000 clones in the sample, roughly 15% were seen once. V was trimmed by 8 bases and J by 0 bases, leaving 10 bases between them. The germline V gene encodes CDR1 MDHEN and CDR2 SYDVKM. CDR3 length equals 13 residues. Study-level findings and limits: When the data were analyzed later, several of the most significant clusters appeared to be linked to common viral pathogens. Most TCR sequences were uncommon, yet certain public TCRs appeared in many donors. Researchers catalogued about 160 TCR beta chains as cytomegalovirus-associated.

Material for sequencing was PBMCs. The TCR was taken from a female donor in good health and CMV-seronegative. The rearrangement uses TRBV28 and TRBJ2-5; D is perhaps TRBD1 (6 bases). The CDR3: CASGQLDQETQYF. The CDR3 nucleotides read TGTGCCAGCGGACAGTTGGACCAAGAGACCCAGTACTTC. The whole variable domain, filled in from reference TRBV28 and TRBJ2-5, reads DVKVTQSSRYLVKRTGEKVFLECVQDMDHENMFWYRQDPGLGLRLIYFSYDVKMKEKGDIPEGYSVSREKKERFSLILESASTNQTSMYLCASGQLDQETQYFGPGTRLLVL.